These 9 T cell receptor beta chains originate from one sample sequenced in a study of T-cell reconstitution after alpha-beta-depleted transplantation in children. The authors prepared the TCRbeta library with unique molecular identifiers. TCRdb reprocessed the PCR reads with MiXCR, giving one entry per CDR3 protein. The repertoire includes about 580,000 distinct CDR3 sequences, 23% of them detected once, and about 14% sits in the top ten. Sequencing used PBMCs, mostly from graft donor cells, obtained 360 days after TCRalphabeta/CD19-depleted stem cell transplant. Receptors were obtained from a boy under two years old who had a stem cell transplant for acute myeloid leukemia, so the T cells may come from the graft donor.

The CDR3 nucleotides are TGCGCCAGCAGCCATTTCGGACAGGGGTACTACGAGCAGTACTTC. This gives the protein CASSHFGQGYYEQYF. The chain joins TRBV4-3 to TRBJ2-7; 9 nucleotides line up with TRBD1. The CDR3 length is 15 residues. Germline CDR1 reads LGHNA; CDR2 reads YSLEER. After removal of 3 bases from V and 3 bases from J, the junction contained 6 bases not matched to a gene.

V and J are TRBV7-6 and TRBJ1-5; perhaps TRBD1 as D (5 bases). The V gene lost 3 bases and the J gene lost 6 bases, with 9 bases spanning the gap. The V gene's germline CDR1 is SGHVS and CDR2 FNYEAQ. This CDR3 comprises 13 residues. The CDR3 protein is CASSLSGRQPQHF. The CDR3 DNA follows: TGTGCCAGCAGCTTGTCAGGGCGTCAGCCCCAGCATTTT.

This clonotype has a count of ten or more. The chain combines TRBV5-6 with TRBJ1-1, with D tentatively TRBD1 (5 bases). The V end lost 4 bases, the J end lost 3 bases, and 10 bases lay between the germline ends. This CDR3 spans 13 amino acids. Looked up from germline, CDR1 is SGHDT and CDR2 is YYEEEE. Here the CDR3 DNA reads TGTGCCAGCAGCCGGGGGGTAGACACTGAAGCTTTCTTT. Translated, it gives CASSRGVDTEAFF. Drawing the rest from reference TRBV5-6 and TRBJ1-1, the complete variable domain is DAGVTQSPTHLIKTRGQQVTLRCSPKSGHDTVSWYQQALGQGPQFIFQYYEEEERQRGNFPDRFSGHQFPNYSSELNVNALLLGDSALYLCASSRGVDTEAFFGQGTRLTVV.

The chain carries TRBV6-1 and TRBJ2-1; D possibly corresponds to TRBD1 (5 bases). This CDR3 has 17 amino acids. V shed 1 base and J shed 7 bases, with 20 bases lying between them. Germline V gene lookup returns CDR1 MNHNS and CDR2 SASEGT. CDR3 DNA: TGTGCCAGCAGTGAAGAAAGGGGCAGGCTGGGATGGAATGAGCAGTTCTTC. It specifies CASSEERGRLGWNEQFF.

The CDR3 loop is CASSIDLADTGELFF. The CDR3 bases are TGTGCCAGTAGTATAGATCTGGCAGACACCGGGGAGCTGTTTTTT. The chain couples TRBV19 to TRBJ2-2, with D uncertain. Trimming shortened V by 0 bases and J by 3 bases, and 8 bases separated the two germline ends. Per the germline V gene, CDR1 is LNHDA and CDR2 is SQIVND (reference sequence). CDR3 length: 15 amino acids.

This clonotype was recorded at least ten times. V and J are TRBV2 and TRBJ1-2, with D possibly matching TRBD1 (5 bases). V lost 8 bases and J 7 bases, leaving 11 bases between the germline ends. This CDR3 contains 11 residues. Germline V lookup: CDR1 SNHLY, CDR2 FYNNEI. CDR3 coding DNA: TGTGCCAGCCCCGAGACAGCTGGCTACACCTTC. This encodes CASPETAGYTF.

This clonotype is a singleton in its sample. J is TRBJ2-3 and V is TRBV5-8, with D perhaps matching TRBD1 (6 bases). Trimming removed 6 bases from V and 1 base from J, with 15 bases in between. The CDR3 is 15 residues long. Germline CDR1 SGHTS, CDR2 YDEGEE. The CDR3 nucleotides read TGTGCCAGCATCCCGGACAGCCAACGCACAGATACGCAGTATTTT. It yields the protein CASIPDSQRTDTQYF.

This clonotype turned up a few times. The J gene is TRBJ2-3, the V gene TRBV12-3 or TRBV12-4; 11 nucleotides align to TRBD2. There are 17 residues in the CDR3. The J segment lost 5 bases and the V segment lost 4 bases, leaving 11 bases of the junction unmatched. As DNA, the CDR3 is TGTGCCAGCAGTTCCCCGGGGAGTCTAGCGGGGGGAGATACGCAGTATTTT. Translating gives CASSSPGSLAGGDTQYF.

This clonotype was recorded a few times. The V and J genes are TRBV20-1 and TRBJ2-7, with D possibly matching TRBD1 (6 bases). V lost 5 bases, J lost 1 base, and 9 bases lay in between. Germline loops: CDR1 DFQATT, CDR2 SNEGSKA (reference sequence). The CDR3 covers 12 residues. CDR3 sequence reads: CSARDKSYEQYV. The CDR3 bases are TGCAGTGCTCGGGACAAGTCCTACGAGCAGTACGTC.